This TCR beta chain emerged from a study of T-cell reconstitution after alpha-beta-depleted transplantation in children. Study conclusions and caveats: Alpha-beta T cells about two months after transplant reportedly derived from several hundred expanded graft clones. Surviving recipient T cells and thymic progenitors underlay high day-60 TCRbeta diversity in some patients. Diversity and T-cell counts at one year after transplant derived mostly from new T cells.

This clonotype appeared once. What it binds is not known. Preparation of the TCRbeta library used unique molecular identifiers. TCRdb analysed the PCR reads with MiXCR anew, one entry per CDR3 protein. The sample lists about 830,000 distinct CDR3 sequences; about 15% were seen once. V trimming: 7 bases; J trimming: 5 bases; junction bases outside the gene matches: 7. This CDR3 is 14 amino acids long. Germline lookup yields CDR1 MRHNA and CDR2 SNTAGT. Sequences were derived from PBMCs, mostly from graft donor cells, sampled 360 days after TCRalphabeta/CD19-depleted stem cell transplant. The clonotype originates from a male patient aged 10-17 years who had a stem cell transplant for acute lymphoblastic leukemia, so the T cells may come from the graft donor. The chain couples TRBV6-4 to TRBJ2-1; 8 bases are a match to TRBD2. The chain's CDR3 is CASIFGGVDNEQFF. The CDR3 DNA follows: TGTGCCAGCATATTCGGGGGGGTAGACAATGAGCAGTTCTTC.